The clone carrying this T cell receptor (beta chain) was found a few times. Regarding donors, all were healthy bone marrow donors. J was trimmed by 7 bases and V by 7 bases; bases with no gene match: 10. The CDR3 loop spans 15 amino acids. Looked up from germline, CDR1 is MDHEN and CDR2 is SYDVKM. PCR was performed using 60 Vbeta and 13 Jbeta primers. The data were produced by immunoSEQ multiplex PCR, yet TCRdb's version contains in-frame clones alone and is incomplete. Found here are roughly 120,000 clones, 70% to 80% of them singletons; the top ten hold roughly 11%. These data originate in a study of cytomegalovirus exposure and HLA in healthy donors. Study-level background: Among about 179 million T cells, an earlier analysis found roughly 110 million unique TCR beta sequences. Falling in the Caucasian-associated ancestry cluster were roughly 80% of under 450 genotyped donors.

This TCR was sampled from a woman aged 45 to 65 in good health and CMV-seropositive. Sequencing was done on a sample of PBMCs. J is TRBJ2-1 and V is TRBV28; TRBD1 matches 10 bases. As DNA, the CDR3 is TGTGCCAGCACCACACCACCGGGACAGGGGAATGAGCAGTTCTTC. Translation: CASTTPPGQGNEQFF.